One and the same sample provided the 8 T cell receptor beta chains below, sequenced in a study of T cell responses to AZD1222 COVID-19 vaccine. Produced via immunoSEQ multiplex PCR; TCRdb's table is partial and in-frame only. The repertoire consists of fewer than 200,000 clones, with roughly nine tenths occurring once and the leading ten covering about 1.9%. The starting material was peripheral blood, obtained on day 0 of AZD1222 vaccination. These receptor sequences come from an adult in good health.

V usage is TRBV7-2 and J usage is TRBJ2-2; unclear D gene. The CDR3 spans 11 residues. Deletions cut 7 bases from V and 2 bases from J, with 2 bases between. Germline values: CDR1 SGHTA, CDR2 FQGNSA. The CDR3: CASTNTGELFF. CDR3 DNA: TGTGCCAGCACTAACACCGGGGAGCTGTTTTTT.

The chain links TRBV11-3 to TRBJ2-7, with TRBD1 matching over 9 bases. The ends lost 5 bases at V and 6 bases at J; junction bases unmatched: 5. This CDR3 is built from 13 residues. Germline CDR1 SGHNT, CDR2 YENEEA. CDR3 bases: TGTGCCAGCAGCCGTGGGACAGGGTTCGAGCAGTACTTC. Protein: CASSRGTGFEQYF.

The V gene is TRBV4-3, the J gene TRBJ2-7; tentatively, D is TRBD1 (5 bases). Germline V gene data show CDR1 as LGHNA and CDR2 as YSLEER. This CDR3 spans 13 amino acids. V dropped 5 bases and J dropped 2 bases, with 10 bases sitting between them. CDR3 loop: CASSLDTTYEQYF. The CDR3, as DNA: TGCGCCAGCAGCTTGGACACGACCTACGAGCAGTACTTC.

The rearrangement links TRBV6-5 to TRBJ1-5; no clear D gene. Germline CDR1 reads MNHEY; CDR2 reads SVGAGI. The CDR3 loop spans 15 amino acids. Trimming took off 5 bases at V and 0 bases at J, with 11 bases between the two ends. CDR3 loop: CASSPADRSNQPQHF. CDR3 bases: TGTGCCAGCAGTCCTGCGGACCGTAGCAATCAGCCCCAGCATTTT.

This clone occurred once. The J gene is TRBJ1-3, the V gene TRBV29-1; 8 nucleotides line up with TRBD1. Germline V CDR1 and CDR2: SQVTM, ANQGSEA. This CDR3 is built from 11 residues. V was clipped by 5 bases and J by 7 bases; unmatched bases: 1. CDR3 sequence: CSVHRGNTIYF. DNA for the CDR3: TGCAGCGTTCACAGGGGGAACACCATATATTTT.

This clone came up a few times. This rearrangement joins TRBV29-1 to TRBJ1-1; D possibly corresponds to TRBD1 (5 bases). CDR3 length equals 14 residues. Germline values: CDR1 SQVTM, CDR2 ANQGSEA. The V end was cut by 7 bases, the J end by 2 bases, with 17 bases between. The CDR3 protein is CSARSQGRNTEAFF. In nucleotides, the CDR3 is TGCAGCGCAAGAAGTCAGGGTAGAAACACTGAAGCTTTCTTT. Based on the CDR3 plus reference TRBV29-1 and TRBJ1-1, the full variable domain is SAVISQKPSRDICQRGTSLTIQCQVDSQVTMMFWYRQQPGQSLTLIATANQGSEATYESGFVIDKFPISRPNLTFSTLTVSNMSPEDSSIYLCSARSQGRNTEAFFGQGTRLTVV.

V gene TRBV18 combines with J gene TRBJ1-4; D gene unclear. The germline CDR1 and CDR2 sequences are KGHSH and LQKENI. V lost 6 bases and J 8 bases, leaving 10 bases between the germline ends. The CDR3 length is 12 residues. The CDR3 loop reads CASSVPPEKLFF. The CDR3 coding sequence is TGTGCCAGCTCGGTTCCCCCCGAAAAACTGTTTTTT.

The chain employs TRBV4-1 and TRBJ1-2; 9 nucleotides agree with TRBD1. Germline assignment: CDR1 MGHRA and CDR2 YSYEKL. Losses at the gene ends were 1 base for V and 8 bases for J; bases not matched to a gene: 5. This CDR3 has 14 residues. This CDR3 is CASSQATGGRGYTF. For the CDR3, the DNA is TGCGCCAGCAGCCAAGCCACAGGGGGCAGAGGCTACACCTTC.